Listed here are 24 T cell receptor beta chains from one sample, sequenced in a study of cytomegalovirus exposure and HLA in healthy donors. Amplification used 60 Vbeta primers and 13 Jbeta primers. TCRdb's table, derived via immunoSEQ multiplex PCR, lists solely in-frame clones and lacks some. This table lists around 50,000 clones. Material: PBMCs. The receptor set was obtained from a woman in her forties in good health and CMV-seronegative.

The chain carries TRBV27 and TRBJ1-5; 8 bases are shared with TRBD1. CDR1 MNHEY and CDR2 SMNVEV come from the germline V gene (reference sequence). V dropped 6 bases and J dropped 1; count of bases not matched to a gene: 5. This CDR3 has 15 residues. The CDR3 protein is CASRGRGLSNQPQHF. DNA of the CDR3: TGTGCCAGCAGAGGCAGGGGGCTGAGCAATCAGCCCCAGCATTTT.

The chain is built from TRBV13 and TRBJ2-7; D call uncertain. Trimming removed 0 bases at V and 8 bases at J, with 8 bases between. The germline gives CDR1 PRHDT, CDR2 FYEKMQ (reference sequence). The CDR3 covers 12 residues. The CDR3 spells CASSLGFEQQYF. CDR3 coding DNA: TGTGCCAGCAGCTTAGGGTTCGAGCAGCAGTACTTC.

The chain combines TRBV19 with TRBJ2-1; 9 nucleotides line up with TRBD1. The ends lost 10 bases at V and 4 bases at J; junction bases unmatched: 2. The CDR3 is made up of 12 amino acids. Per germline, CDR1 LNHDA and CDR2 SQIVND (reference sequence). The CDR3 spells CATGQGYNEQFF. DNA of the CDR3: TGTGCCACCGGACAGGGGTACAATGAGCAGTTCTTC. Variable domain in full (rest from reference TRBV19 and TRBJ2-1): DGGITQSPKYLFRKEGQNVTLSCEQNLNHDAMYWYRQDPGQGLRLIYYSQIVNDFQKGDIAEGYSVSREKKESFPLTVTSAQKNPTAFYLCATGQGYNEQFFGPGTRLTVL.

V usage is TRBV28 and J usage is TRBJ1-5; no definite D call. Germline V CDR1 and CDR2: MDHEN, SYDVKM. V was shortened by 5 bases and J by 3 bases, with 11 bases between the two germline ends. The CDR3 has 14 residues. CDR3 sequence (DNA): TGTGCCAGCAGTCGGGGTAGGTTCAATCAGCCCCAGCATTTT. Translation: CASSRGRFNQPQHF.

The genes are TRBV5-1 and TRBJ2-7; 10 bases are a match to TRBD1. The V and J ends lost 4 bases and 6 bases, in that order; junction bases with no gene match: 19. This CDR3 has 18 residues. Looked up from germline, CDR1 is SGHRS and CDR2 is YFSETQ. The CDR3 loop is CASSLGLGTGDNYVEQYF. In DNA form, the CDR3 reads TGCGCCAGCAGCCTTGGGCTCGGGACAGGGGACAACTACGTCGAGCAGTACTTC.

V gene TRBV4-3 combines with J gene TRBJ1-5; no definite D call. The V and J ends lost 0 bases and 4 bases respectively, with 16 bases between them. Germline V gene lookup returns CDR1 LGHNA and CDR2 YSLEER. The CDR3 has 17 amino acids. The CDR3 nucleotides are TGCGCCAGCAGCCAAGATCGGCGGGGTCGTATAAATCAGCCCCAGCATTTT. Protein product: CASSQDRRGRINQPQHF.

The V gene is TRBV4-2, the J gene TRBJ1-1; maybe TRBD1 (5 bases). The germline V gene encodes CDR1 LGHNA and CDR2 YNFKEQ. The V gene lost 0 bases and the J gene lost 4 bases, with 9 bases spanning the gap. The CDR3 consists of 14 residues. CDR3 amino acids: CASSQEDRSTEAFF. In nucleotides, the CDR3 is TGTGCCAGCAGCCAAGAAGACAGAAGCACTGAAGCTTTCTTT.

The chain couples TRBV7-9 to TRBJ1-2; 10 nucleotides align to TRBD1. The CDR3 extends over 14 amino acids. The ends lost 2 bases at V and 8 bases at J; junction bases unmatched: 5. Per germline, CDR1 SEHNR and CDR2 FQNEAQ (reference sequence). Here the CDR3 reads CASSLRDRGVGYTF. As DNA, the CDR3 is TGTGCCAGCAGCTTAAGGGACAGGGGAGTAGGCTACACCTTC.

The rearrangement links TRBV5-6 to TRBJ1-1; possible D gene TRBD1, 5 bases. The length of the CDR3 is 14 residues. Germline lookup yields CDR1 SGHDT and CDR2 YYEEEE. V lost 1 base, J lost 4 bases, and 11 bases lay in between. CDR3 amino acids: CASSLRAQGTEAFF. The CDR3, as DNA: TGTGCCAGCAGCTTGAGGGCTCAGGGCACTGAAGCTTTCTTT.

V and J are TRBV11-3 and TRBJ2-5; the match to TRBD1 covers 11 bases. The CDR3 has 13 residues. V shed 11 bases, J shed 4 bases, and the junction held 6 bases outside the gene matches. Germline assignment: CDR1 SGHNT and CDR2 YENEEA. The CDR3 DNA sequence: TGTGCCGGGAGGGACAGGGGGATAGAGACCCAGTACTTC. It yields the protein CAGRDRGIETQYF.

V usage is TRBV13 and J usage is TRBJ1-1, with no clear D. This CDR3 contains 17 residues. V lost 4 bases and J 4 bases, leaving 22 bases between the germline ends. Looked up from germline, CDR1 is PRHDT and CDR2 is FYEKMQ (reference sequence). CDR3 region: CASSSGSVAVGSTEAFF. The DNA of the CDR3 is TGTGCCAGCAGCTCCGGGTCGGTCGCTGTAGGAAGCACTGAAGCTTTCTTT.

The CDR3 bases are TGTGCCAGCAAATCAGGGGCGGGAGCGGTCTACAATGAGCAGTTCTTC. The encoded protein is CASKSGAGAVYNEQFF. The rearrangement joins TRBV28 to TRBJ2-1; the D gene is possibly TRBD2 (7 bases). The length of the CDR3 is 16 residues. Trimming removed 7 bases from V and 3 bases from J, with 19 bases in between. Germline values: CDR1 MDHEN, CDR2 SYDVKM. The entire variable domain, with the rest obtained from reference TRBV28 and TRBJ2-1, is as follows: DVKVTQSSRYLVKRTGEKVFLECVQDMDHENMFWYRQDPGLGLRLIYFSYDVKMKEKGDIPEGYSVSREKKERFSLILESASTNQTSMYLCASKSGAGAVYNEQFFGPGTRLTVL.

The chain combines TRBV7-9 with TRBJ2-3; D perhaps matches TRBD2 (5 bases). The CDR3 extends over 14 amino acids. Germline V CDR1 and CDR2: SEHNR, FQNEAQ (reference sequence). V dropped 3 bases and J dropped 4 bases, with 11 bases sitting between them. CDR3 in DNA: TGTGCCAGCAGCTTGGGCGGGTTGGCAGATACGCAGTATTTT. Protein: CASSLGGLADTQYF. Looking up the rest from reference TRBV7-9 and TRBJ2-3 gives the full variable domain: DTGVSQNPRHKITKRGQNVTFRCDPISEHNRLYWYRQTLGQGPEFLTYFQNEAQLEKSRLLSDRFSAERPKGSFSTLEIQRTEQGDSAMYLCASSLGGLADTQYFGPGTRLTVL.

The chain recombines TRBV7-2 with TRBJ2-7; D possibly corresponds to TRBD2 (5 bases). V lost 4 bases, J lost 3 bases, and 10 bases lay in between. The CDR3 extends over 13 amino acids. Germline CDR1 is SGHTA and CDR2 is FQGNSA. CDR3 sequence: CASSSSAGYEQYF. CDR3 sequence (DNA): TGTGCCAGCAGCTCGAGCGCGGGCTACGAGCAGTACTTC.

V usage is TRBV28 and J usage is TRBJ1-5; TRBD1 matches at 7 bases. The junction had 3 bases not matched to a gene; V was cut back by 4 bases and J by 0 bases. This CDR3 spans 15 amino acids. From germline, CDR1 is MDHEN and CDR2 SYDVKM. CDR3 protein: CASSYDRDSNQPQHF. The CDR3 DNA reads TGTGCCAGCAGTTATGACAGGGATAGCAATCAGCCCCAGCATTTT.

About this clone: Different DNA sequences within this sample yield the same CDR3. This chain uses TRBV7-6 with TRBJ1-1, with unresolved D. CDR1 SGHVS and CDR2 FNYEAQ come from the germline V gene. The V gene lost 5 bases and the J gene lost 1 base, with 8 bases spanning the gap. This CDR3 is built from 13 residues. The CDR3 region has the DNA TGTGCCAGCAGCGCTGGAGGGAACACTGAAGCTTTCTTT. Translated: CASSAGGNTEAFF. The complete variable domain, with remaining parts taken from reference TRBV7-6 and TRBJ1-1, reads GAGVSQSPRYKVTKRGQDVALRCDPISGHVSLYWYRQALGQGPEFLTYFNYEAQQDKSGLPNDRFSAERPEGSISTLTIQRTEQRDSAMYRCASSAGGNTEAFFGQGTRLTVV.

On this clone: Sequence at one end of the junction differs from germline and may be a read error. V is TRBV11-3 and J is TRBJ1-1; a possible D gene is TRBD1 (5 bases). Germline CDR1 and CDR2: SGHNT and YENEEA. CDR3 length equals 13 residues. The CDR3 DNA is TGTGCCAGCAGCCTAGACAGGAACACTGAAGCTTTCTTT. Its translation: CASSLDRNTEAFF.

The rearrangement uses TRBV7-2 and TRBJ1-2, with D tentatively TRBD1 (5 bases). CDR3 size: 13 residues. Per the germline V gene, CDR1 is SGHTA and CDR2 is FQGNSA. The V end was cut by 1 base, the J end by 3 bases, with 6 bases between. CDR3 bases: TGTGCCAGCAGCTTAGGCAGGGACTATGGCTACACCTTC. It is translated as CASSLGRDYGYTF.

The J gene is TRBJ2-2, the V gene TRBV29-1; the match to TRBD1 covers 8 bases. The CDR3 is 15 amino acids. V was pared by 6 bases and J by 0 bases, with 6 bases of the junction left unmatched. Germline CDR1 reads SQVTM; CDR2 reads ANQGSEA. CDR3 sequence: CSVYGQGSNTGELFF. CDR3 in DNA: TGCAGCGTCTACGGACAGGGTTCGAACACCGGGGAGCTGTTTTTT.

The rearrangement uses TRBV28 and TRBJ2-7; 8 bases fit TRBD2. Looked up from germline, CDR1 is MDHEN and CDR2 is SYDVKM. The CDR3 contains 15 residues. V shed 8 bases and J 7 bases; nucleotides not matched to a gene: 16. Here the CDR3 DNA reads TGTGCCAGCGTCAAACGGGGGGGTCACCCTAAAGAGCAGTACTTC. It encodes CASVKRGGHPKEQYF.

The rearrangement uses TRBV9 and TRBJ1-1; 7 positions agree with TRBD1. This CDR3 contains 14 residues. V shed 3 bases and J 0 bases; nucleotides not matched to a gene: 2. CDR1 and CDR2 from the germline V gene are SGDLS and YYNGEE. Written as DNA, the CDR3 is TGTGCCAGCAGCGAGGACAGGATGAACACTGAAGCTTTCTTT. Encoded protein: CASSEDRMNTEAFF.

The genes are TRBV29-1 and TRBJ2-1; 9 positions agree with TRBD2. V gave up 5 bases and J gave up 3 bases; unmatched junction bases: 5. Germline V CDR1 and CDR2: SQVTM, ANQGSEA. The CDR3 runs to 14 residues. Here the CDR3 reads CSVSSGGNYNEQFF. As DNA, the CDR3 is TGCAGCGTTAGTAGCGGGGGAAACTACAATGAGCAGTTCTTC.

The rearrangement joins TRBV21-1 to TRBJ2-7; no DNA check was done on the table's D call, TRBD1. TRBV21-1 counts as a pseudogene. This CDR3 contains 15 residues. The CDR3 DNA sequence: TGTGCCAGCAGCAGCCTCCGGGACAGGGAATACGAGCAGTACTTC. This codes for CASSSLRDREYEQYF.

The chain links TRBV6-5 to TRBJ1-2; the match to TRBD1 covers 8 bases. V dropped 0 bases and J dropped 8; count of bases not matched to a gene: 5. The CDR3 has 14 amino acids. Germline V CDR1 and CDR2: MNHEY, SVGAGI. The CDR3 nucleotides are TGTGCCAGCAGTTACTCGACAGGGGCTGGCGGCTACACCTTC. Translation: CASSYSTGAGGYTF.